A single sample gave rise to the 18 T cell receptor beta chains below, sequenced in a study of T cell repertoires in cytomegalovirus infection. In TCRdb, the reads were re-called with MiXCR into one record per CDR3 protein. The repertoire holds around 570,000 distinct CDR3 sequences, 40% seen once, with around 46% in the top ten. These TCRs are of unknown antigen specificity. The sequences come from cultured PBMCs, collected from culture after CMV antigen stimulation. Every receptor here comes from a human donor in good health (CMV status not recorded). Some clones in this sample may be carry-over from other donors' samples.

V is TRBV7-6 and J is TRBJ2-5; perhaps TRBD1 as D (5 bases). The CDR3 runs 16 residues. Trimming removed 4 bases at V and 5 bases at J, with 20 bases between. The germline CDR1 and CDR2 sequences are SGHVS and FNYEAQ. Here the CDR3 DNA reads TGTGCCAGCAGCTCCCCCAGGGCAGTGATTACGGAGACCCAGTACTTC. Translated, it gives CASSSPRAVITETQYF.

In this sample, this clonotype turned up a few times. The chain employs TRBV7-6 and TRBJ2-2; the D is unclear. The CDR3 consists of 13 residues. Germline-derived CDR1 and CDR2 are SGHVS and FNYEAQ. V lost 1 base and J 6 bases, leaving 6 bases between the germline ends. CDR3: CASSLGASGELFF. CDR3 bases: TGTGCCAGCAGCTTAGGGGCATCCGGGGAGCTGTTTTTT.

This chain uses TRBV5-1 with TRBJ1-1; TRBD1 matches at 10 bases. The V gene end was trimmed by 4 bases and the J gene end by 5 bases; junction bases not matched to a gene: 5. The germline V gene has CDR1 SGHRS and CDR2 YFSETQ. CDR3 length: 14 amino acids. The CDR3: CASSRGQGFTEAFF. The CDR3 region has the DNA TGCGCCAGCAGCCGGGGACAGGGGTTTACTGAAGCTTTCTTT.

This clonotype was seen a handful of times. This chain links TRBV6-4 with TRBJ1-1; no reliable D call. Germline lookup yields CDR1 MRHNA and CDR2 SNTAGT. CDR3 length equals 13 residues. Deletions cut 2 bases from V and 1 base from J, with 5 bases between. Here the CDR3 DNA reads TGTGCCAGCAGTGACGGGCGGAACACTGAAGCTTTCTTT. Its protein is CASSDGRNTEAFF.

This clonotype was seen a few times. The rearrangement uses TRBV7-2 and TRBJ2-7; a possible D gene is TRBD2 (5 bases). Per germline, CDR1 SGHTA and CDR2 FQGNSA. The CDR3 spans 14 residues. Trimming removed 1 base from V and 6 bases from J, with 13 bases in between. CDR3 in amino acids: CASSLELVSVEQYF. CDR3 sequence (DNA): TGTGCCAGCAGCTTAGAACTAGTTTCGGTCGAGCAGTACTTC.

This clonotype has only a few counts. The V gene is TRBV23-1, the J gene TRBJ2-1, with a possible D match to TRBD2 (6 bases). TRBV23-1 is an open reading frame whose function is uncertain. This CDR3 region has 15 residues. Trimming pared 2 bases from V and 6 bases from J, leaving 14 bases between. DNA for the CDR3: TGCGCCAGCAGTCAAACCGGGACTCCCGGCAATGAGCAGTTCTTC. It translates to CASSQTGTPGNEQFF.

This clonotype was counted ten times or more. The rearrangement joins TRBV7-2 to TRBJ1-5, with TRBD1 matching over 9 bases. J was trimmed by 2 bases and V by 1 base; bases with no gene match: 6. This CDR3 has 17 amino acids. The V gene's germline CDR1 is SGHTA and CDR2 FQGNSA. CDR3 region: CASSLGGTGWGNQPQHF. The CDR3 DNA reads as TGTGCCAGCAGCTTAGGGGGGACAGGGTGGGGCAATCAGCCCCAGCATTTT. Supplemented by reference TRBV7-2 and TRBJ1-5, the full variable domain reads GAGVSQSPSNKVTEKGKDVELRCDPISGHTALYWYRQSLGQGLEFLIYFQGNSAPDKSGLPSDRFSAERTGGSVSTLTIQRTQQEDSAVYLCASSLGGTGWGNQPQHFGDGTRLSIL.

The chain has TRBV19 and TRBJ1-2; D perhaps matches TRBD1 (6 bases). This CDR3 contains 15 residues. Trimming pared 4 bases from V and 4 bases from J, leaving 16 bases between. Germline values: CDR1 LNHDA, CDR2 SQIVND (reference sequence). The CDR3 DNA reads TGTGCCAGTAGTAACCCCTTCGGACAGCTCTATGGCTACACCTTC. Its protein product is CASSNPFGQLYGYTF.

The table lists this clonotype with a few counts. The chain is built from TRBV7-2 and TRBJ2-7, with D hard to call. This CDR3 contains 14 residues. V dropped 1 base and J dropped 7 bases, with 14 bases sitting between them. Germline V lookup: CDR1 SGHTA, CDR2 FQGNSA. The CDR3 is CASSLGPLRGEQYF. The DNA of the CDR3 is TGTGCCAGCAGCTTAGGTCCCTTACGTGGGGAGCAGTACTTC.

Only a few counts were recorded for this clonotype. Written as DNA, the CDR3 is TGTGCCAGCAGCTTTTACGGCCCCACAGATACGCAGTATTTT. The encoded protein is CASSFYGPTDTQYF. The V and J genes are TRBV27 and TRBJ2-3; no firm D call. Germline values: CDR1 MNHEY, CDR2 SMNVEV (reference sequence). V lost 6 bases and J 2 bases, leaving 12 bases between the germline ends. The CDR3 is 14 residues long.

J is TRBJ2-3 and V is TRBV3-1, with D unresolved. The V end was cut by 5 bases, the J end by 7 bases, with 10 bases between. Germline assignment: CDR1 LGHDT and CDR2 YNNKEL (reference sequence). The CDR3 loop spans 12 amino acids. The CDR3 here is CASSYAQNTQYF. Written as DNA, the CDR3 is TGTGCCAGCAGCTACGCCCAGAATACGCAGTATTTT.

The genes are TRBV7-2 and TRBJ1-1; D call uncertain. Looked up from germline, CDR1 is SGHTA and CDR2 is FQGNSA. This CDR3 is built from 14 residues. The V end was cut by 2 bases, the J end by 5 bases, with 12 bases between. The CDR3 region is CASSLYARGTEAFF. DNA for the CDR3: TGTGCCAGCAGCTTATACGCCCGGGGAACTGAAGCTTTCTTT.

The J gene is TRBJ2-3, the V gene TRBV5-4; TRBD1 is a possible D gene (5 bases). Germline CDR1 is SGHNT and CDR2 is YYREEE (reference sequence). The CDR3 runs 14 residues. Trimming took off 4 bases at V and 3 bases at J, with 12 bases between the two ends. The CDR3 loop is CASSTIQETDTQYF. The CDR3 region has the DNA TGTGCCAGCAGCACCATACAGGAGACAGATACGCAGTATTTT.

This clonotype was detected a few times. CDR3 nucleotide sequence: TGTGCCAGCAGTAGGACTAGCGGCCTCGATGAGCAGTTCTTC. Its protein is CASSRTSGLDEQFF. The J gene is TRBJ2-1, the V gene TRBV7-6; 10 bases align to TRBD2. With 6 bases clipped from V and 8 bases from J, the junction kept 7 bases outside the gene matches. The germline V gene encodes CDR1 SGHVS and CDR2 FNYEAQ. The CDR3 sequence is 14 residues long.

V usage is TRBV29-1 and J usage is TRBJ2-1; no clear D. Trimming removed 8 bases at V and 0 bases at J, with 11 bases between. The germline V gene encodes CDR1 SQVTM and CDR2 ANQGSEA. CDR3 length: 13 amino acids. CDR3 residues: CSSRQFSYNEQFF. The CDR3 DNA reads as TGCAGCTCCCGGCAATTCTCCTACAATGAGCAGTTCTTC.

This chain joins TRBV6-2 or TRBV6-3 and TRBJ2-1; the match to TRBD2 covers 7 bases. The length of the CDR3 is 13 residues. V lost 5 bases, J lost 7 bases, and 5 bases stayed unmatched. CDR1 is MNHEY, CDR2 SVGEGT, per germline. This chain's CDR3 is CASSGGSENEQFF. DNA for the CDR3: TGTGCCAGCAGTGGCGGGAGCGAAAATGAGCAGTTCTTC.

This chain connects TRBV5-8 to TRBJ1-2; D is possibly TRBD1 (5 bases). Germline V CDR1 and CDR2: SGHTS, YDEGEE. CDR3 length equals 15 residues. V lost 4 bases and J 2 bases, leaving 15 bases between the germline ends. CDR3 amino acids: CASSQVEGINYGYTF. CDR3 nucleotides: TGTGCCAGCAGCCAGGTCGAGGGGATCAACTATGGCTACACCTTC.

The J gene is TRBJ1-5, the V gene TRBV6-1; TRBD1 aligns across 8 bases. There are 13 residues in the CDR3. V lost 8 bases, J lost 3 bases, and 3 bases stayed unmatched. Germline CDR1 and CDR2: MNHNS and SASEGT. The CDR3 loop reads CASRTGNNQPQHF. The DNA of the CDR3 is TGTGCCAGCCGGACAGGGAACAATCAGCCCCAGCATTTT.